The clone carrying this T cell receptor beta chain has only a few counts. The antigen is undetermined. With V trimmed by 4 bases and J by 6 bases, 11 bases remained unmatched. The CDR3 totals 15 residues. The V gene's germline CDR1 is SGHNT and CDR2 YYREEE (reference sequence). The sample originates from a study of T and B cells in COVID-19 patients. Background on the study: Peripheral blood came from COVID-19 patients with active infection or after recovery. About 90% of the roughly 20 active-infection patients had comorbidities associated with unfavorable COVID-19 outcome. Overall study results and limits: In COVID-19 patients, T cell receptor beta variable and joining gene use was reportedly strongly skewed. Highly clonal in active COVID-19, TRB repertoires exceeded healthy-donor diversity and richness at recovery.

BIOMED2 TRB-A/B primer pools were used in multiplex TRB PCR. TCRdb itself ran the multiplex PCR reads through MiXCR, one entry per CDR3 protein. This sample has approximately 4,600 distinct CDR3 sequences, with approximately 30% found just once. From blood, about 240-550 ng of genomic DNA served as TRB template. This chain connects TRBV5-4 to TRBJ1-1, with 8 bases matching TRBD1. The TCR sequence derives from a human donor with active COVID-19. The sample taken for sequencing was blood. CDR3 bases: TGTGCCAGCAGCCGTCAGGACAGGGTAACAGCTGAAGCTTTCTTT. The encoded protein is CASSRQDRVTAEAFF. The variable domain in full, with the rest retrieved from reference TRBV5-4 and TRBJ1-1, is ETGVTQSPTHLIKTRGQQVTLRCSSQSGHNTVSWYQQALGQGPQFIFQYYREEENGRGNFPPRFSGLQFPNYSSELNVNALELDDSALYLCASSRQDRVTAEAFFGQGTRLTVV.